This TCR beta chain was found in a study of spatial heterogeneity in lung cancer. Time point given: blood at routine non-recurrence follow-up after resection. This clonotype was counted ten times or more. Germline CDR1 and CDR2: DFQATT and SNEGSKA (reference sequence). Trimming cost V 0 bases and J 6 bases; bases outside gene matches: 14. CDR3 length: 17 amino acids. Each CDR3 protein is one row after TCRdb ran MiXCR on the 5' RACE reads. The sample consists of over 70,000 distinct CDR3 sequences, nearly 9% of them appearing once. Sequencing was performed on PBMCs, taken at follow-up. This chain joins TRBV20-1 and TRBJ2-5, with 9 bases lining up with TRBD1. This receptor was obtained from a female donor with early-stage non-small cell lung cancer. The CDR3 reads CSAREYIGTGPIQTQYF. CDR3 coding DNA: TGCAGTGCTAGAGAATATATCGGGACAGGGCCTATACAGACCCAGTACTTC.